Listed below are T cell receptor beta chains from one sample, sequenced in a study of cytomegalovirus exposure and HLA in healthy donors. Generated by immunoSEQ multiplex PCR, the TCRdb table keeps only in-frame clones and is missing some. The table has 120,000 to 150,000 clones, about 79% seen once. The sample was PBMCs. The receptors come from a woman aged 25-40 years in good health and CMV-seronegative. CDR3s include the opening cysteine and the closing phenylalanine or tryptophan. A D gene is named only where the DNA matches it firmly.

v_call | d_call | cdr3_aa
TRBV2 | - | CASSVHGQLAQPQHF
TRBV9 | - | CASSVAVGGSTEAFF
TRBV28 | TRBD1 | CASSSLGQGGRNYGYTF
TRBV2 | - | CASSEQGPGNTIYF
TRBV6-1 | TRBD1 | CASSAGTGVNEKLFF
TRBV2 | TRBD2 | CASSEVPWPGGDIQYF
TRBV4-1 | - | CASSQDPAAAYEQYF
TRBV25-1 | TRBD1 | CASSPGQGNYGYTF
TRBV10-1 | TRBD1 | CASSDRGPTDTQYF
TRBV7-2 | - | CASSPVLGNTIYF
TRBV29-1 | - | CSVEDRTRYEQYF
TRBV4-3 | - | CASSQTLAAQETQYF
TRBV7-2 | - | CASSLDSAQETQYF
TRBV27 | - | CASSLSAGAGELFF
TRBV5-1 | - | CASSGPSTDTQYF
TRBV7-2 | - | CASSYNRVGYNEQFF
TRBV7-8 | - | CASSLAGGTDLRTDTQYF
TRBV7-9 | - | CASSLGQVTQPQHF
TRBV7-2 | TRBD2 | CASSLRGGFLNTQYF
TRBV4-2 | TRBD1 | CASSRPGQGDTEAFF
TRBV6-5 | TRBD1 | CASSETGLYGYTF
TRBV5-1 | - | CASSLAGSPRGNTIYF
TRBV7-9 | TRBD1 | CASSLGQGGAGYTF
TRBV7-9 | - | CASSPQVGGGSHEQYF
TRBV5-6 | - | CASSFRSNTGELFF
TRBV7-6 | - | CASSLVSRGEQFF
TRBV9 | - | CASSVDGRNNSPLHF
TRBV30 | - | CAWSRQDEAFF
TRBV5-6 | - | CASREAVRYGYTF
TRBV5-1 | - | CASSLVGGWTDTQYF
TRBV7-9 | - | CASSDYRAAGNTIYF
TRBV7-2 | TRBD1 | CASTKGANYEQYF
TRBV13 | - | CASSPPGPTGELFF
TRBV6-5 | TRBD1 | CASSQGVGANEQFF
TRBV9 | - | CASSVREPYNEQFF
TRBV11-2 | TRBD1 | CASSLGVTGTNEQYF
TRBV21-1 | - | CASSKIDQRGSTDTQYF
TRBV19 | - | CASSIQAGRTGELFF
TRBV19 | TRBD1 | CASSIRGQGIQPQHF
TRBV5-4 | TRBD1 | CASSLVTGDSPLHF
TRBV4-1 | - | CASSQAPGSVDNEQFF
TRBV4-1 | - | CASSKGTGTSNNEQFF
TRBV6-1 | TRBD2 | CASRRAGESYEQYF
TRBV6-1 | TRBD1 | CASSSGTATNEKLFF
TRBV28 | - | CASRDFGGDEQYF
TRBV11-3 | TRBD1 | CARPGQGRGPGNTIYF
TRBV6-1 | - | CASSEAQSSPLHF
TRBV27 | - | CASSLLVGGGDTEAFF
TRBV9 | - | CASSGGQTNSPLHF
TRBV5-5 | - | CASSNQGREVYGYTF
TRBV11-2 | TRBD2 | CASSPGLAGTDTQYF